This TCR beta chain is from a study of identical twins. Findings and caveats of the study: Modelling underestimated the level of out-of-frame TCR alpha sharing observed in monozygotic twins.

A universal primer site arose from template switching, and cDNA bore unique molecular identifiers. TCRdb analysed the 5' RACE reads with MiXCR anew, one entry per CDR3 protein. The sample includes fewer than 500,000 distinct CDR3 sequences, 24% of them seen just once. There are 13 residues in the CDR3. Germline V gives CDR1 SGHTA, CDR2 FQGTGA. Trimming pared 5 bases from V and 7 bases from J, leaving 12 bases between. A remark on this clonotype: The target antigen is unknown.

The same specimen was also included in a second study, on T cells expressing NK-cell markers. This second study notes: For several experiments, T cell sorting was restricted to the alpha-beta TCR population by means of an anti-gamma-delta TCR antibody.

The chain is built from TRBV7-3 and TRBJ2-4, with D uncertain. Sequenced: CD4+ T cells sorted from blood. This TCR was recovered from a woman aged 18-29 years in good health. The CDR3 DNA follows: TGTGCCAGCAGCCCTACACCGGCGAACATTCAGTACTTC. Translation gives CASSPTPANIQYF.